Below, one TCR beta chain is given with its context. Patients at the Seattle site were enrolled during active infection and followed longitudinally. This entry belongs to a study of blood T cell repertoires in COVID-19. Study-level information: Acute-phase and convalescent COVID-19 samples originated in the United States, Italy and Spain. From T cells, B-cell-depleted T cells, or PBMCs came the material, which was cDNA or gDNA.

Sequencing was performed with immunoSEQ multiplex PCR; in TCRdb, only in-frame clones are kept and a portion is missing. The data show 500,000 to 600,000 clones, with roughly 89% seen just once and around 7.8% held by the top ten. V was shortened by 0 bases and J by 6 bases, with 6 bases between the two germline ends. Germline V lookup: CDR1 MNHNS, CDR2 SASEGT. The CDR3 consists of 13 residues. Sequenced sample: peripheral blood. The TCR comes from a woman aged 50 to 65 with COVID-19, enrolled during active disease. V and J are TRBV6-1 and TRBJ1-5; D uncertain. CDR3 sequence reads: CASSEAGVQPQHF. As DNA, the CDR3 is TGTGCCAGCAGTGAAGCGGGAGTTCAGCCCCAGCATTTT.